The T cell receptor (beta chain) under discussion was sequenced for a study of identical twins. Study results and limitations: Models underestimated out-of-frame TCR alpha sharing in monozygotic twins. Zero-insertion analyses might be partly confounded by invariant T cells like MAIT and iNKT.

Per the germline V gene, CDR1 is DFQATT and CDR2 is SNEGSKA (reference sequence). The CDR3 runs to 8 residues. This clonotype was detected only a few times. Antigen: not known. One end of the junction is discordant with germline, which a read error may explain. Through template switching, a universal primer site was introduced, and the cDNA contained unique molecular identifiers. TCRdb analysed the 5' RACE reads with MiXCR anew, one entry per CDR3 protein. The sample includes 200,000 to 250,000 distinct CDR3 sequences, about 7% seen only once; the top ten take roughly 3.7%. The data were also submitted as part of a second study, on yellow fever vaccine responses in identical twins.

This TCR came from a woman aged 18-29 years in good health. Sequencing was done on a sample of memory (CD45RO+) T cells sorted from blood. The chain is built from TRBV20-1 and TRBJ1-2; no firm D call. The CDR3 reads CSRTSGAF. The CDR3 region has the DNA TGCAGCAGGACGTCGGGCGCCTTC.